Each of the 21 T cell receptor beta chains below was sequenced from the same sample in a study of cytomegalovirus exposure and HLA in healthy donors. Method: immunoSEQ multiplex PCR; TCRdb's copy keeps in-frame clones and lacks some. This sample yields under 350,000 clones, of which 70% to 90% are seen a single time; approximately 1% belongs to the top ten. The specimen sequenced was PBMCs. These receptors all stem from a woman aged 18-29 years in good health and CMV-seronegative.

CDR3 protein: CASSEQQAYGYTF. The CDR3, as DNA: TGTGCCAGCAGTGAACAGCAGGCCTATGGCTACACCTTC. The rearrangement joins TRBV25-1 to TRBJ1-2; no definite D call. The CDR3 is 13 amino acids. CDR1 and CDR2 (germline): MGHDK, SYGVNS. With 2 bases removed from V and 4 bases from J, the gap between germline ends came to 8 bases.

The chain is built from TRBV20-1 and TRBJ1-2; D is perhaps TRBD1 (5 bases). Germline values: CDR1 DFQATT, CDR2 SNEGSKA (reference sequence). The CDR3 has 11 amino acids. In DNA, the CDR3 is TGCGCGCGGGGGGCTAACTATGGCTACACCTTC. It yields the protein CARGANYGYTF.

Only one count was recorded for this clone. The chain uses TRBV29-1 and TRBJ1-1, with D hard to call. The germline CDR1 and CDR2 sequences are SQVTM and ANQGSEA. CDR3 size: 13 residues. Trimming stripped 4 bases from V and 1 base from J, with 10 bases between. CDR3 sequence (DNA): TGCAGCGTTGCGCGTAATGAGAACACTGAAGCTTTCTTT. Its translation: CSVARNENTEAFF.

In regard to this clone: This sample includes further DNA sequences coding for the same CDR3. The rearrangement uses TRBV27 and TRBJ2-7; 9 positions agree with TRBD1. Unmatched junction bases numbered 7, after V lost 4 bases and J lost 3 bases. This CDR3 has 15 residues. Germline V gene data show CDR1 as MNHEY and CDR2 as SMNVEV (reference sequence). CDR3 sequence (DNA): TGTGCCAGCAGTTCGCCGGGACAGGGACTCTACGAGCAGTACTTC. It specifies CASSSPGQGLYEQYF.

This chain links TRBV30 with TRBJ1-2, with TRBD1 as a possible D gene (5 bases). V dropped 0 bases and J dropped 5 bases, with 13 bases sitting between them. CDR3 length equals 14 residues. The germline CDR1 and CDR2 sequences are GTSNPN and SVGIG (reference sequence). CDR3 loop: CAWSVQWQGYGYTF. DNA for the CDR3: TGTGCCTGGAGTGTACAGTGGCAGGGATATGGCTACACCTTC.

J is TRBJ2-1 and V is TRBV27; 8 nucleotides agree with TRBD2. Germline CDR1 reads MNHEY; CDR2 reads SMNVEV (reference sequence). V was pared by 6 bases and J by 13 bases, with 14 bases of the junction left unmatched. The CDR3 contains 14 residues. DNA of the CDR3: TGTGCCAGCAGGGGCGGGGGACGGGGGGGTCGCCAGTTCTTC. This gives the protein CASRGGGRGGRQFF.

This chain connects TRBV4-3 to TRBJ1-1, with 9 bases identical to TRBD1. The CDR3 length is 15 residues. Germline loops: CDR1 LGHNA, CDR2 YSLEER. The V segment lost 0 bases and the J segment 1 base; nucleotides outside the gene matches: 0. The CDR3: CASSQEGQGNTEAFF. In nucleotides, the CDR3 is TGCGCCAGCAGCCAAGAGGGACAGGGGAACACTGAAGCTTTCTTT.

This clone was counted once. The chain is built from TRBV19 and TRBJ1-2; D remains unclear. The CDR3 consists of 14 residues. Germline-derived CDR1 and CDR2 are LNHDA and SQIVND (reference sequence). Deletions cut 4 bases from V and 2 bases from J, with 11 bases between. The CDR3 protein is CASSTPGGNYGYTF. CDR3 DNA sequence: TGTGCCAGTAGTACCCCGGGAGGGAACTATGGCTACACCTTC.

This clone was counted ten times or more. The genes are TRBV25-1 and TRBJ2-7; 7 nucleotides line up with TRBD1. CDR3 length: 15 amino acids. Germline V lookup: CDR1 MGHDK, CDR2 SYGVNS. V was clipped by 3 bases and J by 8 bases; unmatched bases: 13. For the CDR3, the DNA is TGTGCCAGCAGTGACCGGACAGAACAACAGGGGAAGCAGTACTTC. Residues: CASSDRTEQQGKQYF.

This clone showed up just once. The rearrangement joins TRBV28 to TRBJ2-7; TRBD2 is a possible D gene (5 bases). Trimming removed 4 bases from V and 1 base from J, with 11 bases in between. The CDR3 is made up of 14 amino acids. Germline CDR1 MDHEN, CDR2 SYDVKM. DNA for the CDR3: TGTGCCAGCAGTTCCCCGGACTCATCCTACGAGCAGTACTTC. It codes for CASSSPDSSYEQYF.

On this clone: The same CDR3 is also encoded by other DNA sequences in this sample. This chain connects TRBV5-1 to TRBJ1-1; TRBD1 aligns across 7 bases. The germline CDR1 and CDR2 sequences are SGHRS and YFSETQ. The CDR3 has 14 amino acids. V gave up 4 bases and J gave up 2 bases; unmatched junction bases: 5. The CDR3 nucleotides read TGCGCCAGCAGCGCCGGGACAGCAAACACTGAAGCTTTCTTT. Translated, it gives CASSAGTANTEAFF.

The chain is built from TRBV7-2 and TRBJ2-7, with 14 bases fitting TRBD2. J gave up 6 bases and V 5 bases, and 9 bases lay outside the gene matches. CDR1 and CDR2 from the germline V gene are SGHTA and FQGNSA. The CDR3 consists of 16 residues. CDR3 protein: CASSTRLAGGPGEQYF. The CDR3 DNA follows: TGTGCCAGCAGCACCCGACTAGCGGGGGGGCCGGGCGAGCAGTACTTC.

J is TRBJ1-2 and V is TRBV9, with TRBD1 as a possible D gene (5 bases). The CDR3 has 15 amino acids. Trimming pared 3 bases from V and 4 bases from J, leaving 16 bases between. Germline assignment: CDR1 SGDLS and CDR2 YYNGEE. The CDR3: CASSDHGQGSYGYTF. The CDR3 nucleotides read TGTGCCAGCAGCGATCATGGGCAGGGAAGCTATGGCTACACCTTC.

The rearrangement links TRBV5-1 to TRBJ2-7; 11 nucleotides agree with TRBD1. The germline V gene encodes CDR1 SGHRS and CDR2 YFSETQ. V lost 3 bases, J lost 5 bases, and 7 bases stayed unmatched. CDR3 length: 15 residues. The CDR3 loop is CASSSAGTGGNEQYF. For the CDR3, the DNA is TGCGCCAGCAGCTCCGCCGGGACAGGGGGAAACGAGCAGTACTTC.

The chain employs TRBV6-5 and TRBJ1-2, with D unclear. Per the germline V gene, CDR1 is MNHEY and CDR2 is SVGAGI. This CDR3 spans 14 amino acids. V lost 6 bases and J lost 8, with 19 bases in between. The CDR3 protein is CASRSVPGNQGYTF. CDR3 bases: TGTGCCAGCAGAAGCGTACCCGGGAACCAGGGCTACACCTTC.

The chain has TRBV28 and TRBJ1-5; D is uncertain. This CDR3 region has 15 residues. The ends were cut back, 1 base at V and 6 bases at J, with 13 bases in the middle. The germline gives CDR1 MDHEN, CDR2 SYDVKM. The CDR3 protein is CASSLFEAKAQPQHF. The CDR3 region has the DNA TGTGCCAGCAGTTTATTCGAGGCTAAAGCTCAGCCCCAGCATTTT.

V gene TRBV5-1 combines with J gene TRBJ2-3; 11 bases agree with TRBD2. From germline, CDR1 is SGHRS and CDR2 YFSETQ. This CDR3 comprises 17 residues. V lost 0 bases to trimming and J lost 4 bases; unmatched junction nucleotides: 7. CDR3 coding DNA: TGCGCCAGCAGCTTGGCACTAGCGGGGGTTGGAGCAGATACGCAGTATTTT. Encoded protein: CASSLALAGVGADTQYF.

V and J are TRBV19 and TRBJ2-3, with TRBD2 matching 9 bases. Looked up from germline, CDR1 is LNHDA and CDR2 is SQIVND (reference sequence). The CDR3 runs 18 residues. J was trimmed by 3 bases and V by 5 bases; bases with no gene match: 15. CDR3 sequence reads: CASSRGFGREGMTDTQYF. The DNA for the CDR3 is TGTGCCAGTAGTCGGGGATTCGGGCGGGAGGGTATGACAGATACGCAGTATTTT. Supplemented by reference TRBV19 and TRBJ2-3, the full variable domain reads DGGITQSPKYLFRKEGQNVTLSCEQNLNHDAMYWYRQDPGQGLRLIYYSQIVNDFQKGDIAEGYSVSREKKESFPLTVTSAQKNPTAFYLCASSRGFGREGMTDTQYFGPGTRLTVL.

V is TRBV7-8 and J is TRBJ1-1; D is unresolved. CDR1 is SGHVS, CDR2 FQNEAQ, per germline. Trimming cost V 2 bases and J 5 bases, with 18 bases left between them. The CDR3 sequence is 16 residues long. This chain's CDR3 is CASSLPNSPTVTEAFF. In DNA form, the CDR3 reads TGTGCCAGCAGCTTACCGAATAGCCCCACGGTGACTGAAGCTTTCTTT.

V and J are TRBV10-1 and TRBJ2-7; unclear D gene. The V and J ends lost 3 bases and 0 bases respectively, with 6 bases between them. Germline CDR1 WNHNN, CDR2 SYGVQD (reference sequence). This CDR3 has 13 residues. The CDR3 DNA reads as TGCGCCAGCAGTGACCAGCGCTCCTACGAGCAGTACTTC. This translates into CASSDQRSYEQYF.

To note about this clone: This CDR3 is also generated by other DNA sequences in the sample. The chain employs TRBV7-3 and TRBJ1-2; weak D call: TRBD1 (6 bases). The CDR3 loop spans 13 amino acids. The V end lost 5 bases, the J end lost 2 bases, and 9 bases lay between the germline ends. In germline, CDR1 is SGHTA, CDR2 FQGTGA. CDR3 bases: TGTGCCAGCAGCCCGGGACAAAACTATGGCTACACCTTC. Encoded protein: CASSPGQNYGYTF. The full variable domain, completed using reference TRBV7-3 and TRBJ1-2, is GAGVSQTPSNKVTEKGKYVELRCDPISGHTALYWYRQSLGQGPEFLIYFQGTGAADDSGLPNDRFFAVRPEGSVSTLKIQRTERGDSAVYLCASSPGQNYGYTFGSGTRLTVV.